These 21 T cell receptor beta chains came from one sample sequenced in a study of immune evolution from preneoplasia to lung adenocarcinoma. Only in-frame clones appear in the TCRdb table, and some are missing; sequencing was by immunoSEQ multiplex PCR. The repertoire includes roughly 35,000 clones, roughly 68% of them detected once, and around 6.1% sits in the top ten. The material sequenced was FFPE invasive lung adenocarcinoma tissue. The receptors stem from a person in their sixties with lung adenocarcinoma.

This clone occurred a few times. The V and J genes are TRBV7-2 and TRBJ2-3; 9 bases are a match to TRBD2. V lost 4 bases, J lost 15 bases, and 8 bases stayed unmatched. Germline V gene lookup returns CDR1 SGHTA and CDR2 FQGNSA. There are 12 residues in the CDR3. The CDR3 bases are TGTGCCAGCAGCTCTTCTAGCGGGATTGCTTATTTT. Translation: CASSSSSGIAYF.

The V gene is TRBV7-3, the J gene TRBJ2-1; 7 bases agree with TRBD2. In germline, CDR1 is SGHTA, CDR2 FQGTGA. The V and J ends lost 4 bases and 1 base, in that order; junction bases with no gene match: 7. This CDR3 comprises 16 residues. In DNA, the CDR3 is TGTGCCAGCAGCTCCTTGGGGGGGGGTTCCTACAATGAGCAGTTCTTC. Amino acid sequence: CASSSLGGGSYNEQFF.

The rearrangement uses TRBV11-2 and TRBJ2-2; D remains ambiguous. CDR3 length: 15 amino acids. Germline V gives CDR1 SGHAT, CDR2 FQNNGV. Trimming stripped 1 base from V and 2 bases from J, with 8 bases between. The CDR3 sequence is CASSLVARNTGELFF. Written as DNA, the CDR3 is TGTGCCAGCAGCTTAGTAGCCCGAAACACCGGGGAGCTGTTTTTT.

The table lists this clone with a few counts. The V call is TRBV28, the J call TRBJ1-1; no clear D gene. Trimming took 6 bases from V and 5 from J, leaving 7 bases between them. CDR3 size: 11 residues. Germline V lookup: CDR1 MDHEN, CDR2 SYDVKM. Here the CDR3 reads CASRRGTEAFF. CDR3 DNA: TGTGCCAGCAGACGAGGGACTGAAGCTTTCTTT.

This clone occurred a few times. The chain links TRBV25-1 to TRBJ2-4; D is perhaps TRBD2 (5 bases). V was cut by 4 bases and J by 8 bases, with 6 bases left in between. The CDR3 runs 11 residues. CDR1 and CDR2 from the germline V gene are MGHDK and SYGVNS. CDR3 protein: CASSVGDIQYF. Here the CDR3 DNA reads TGTGCCAGCAGTGTCGGGGACATTCAGTACTTC.

The CDR3 spells CASSSLGVSGNTIYF. CDR3 bases: TGTGCCAGCAGTTCCCTAGGGGTTTCTGGAAACACCATATATTTT. The V and J genes are TRBV28 and TRBJ1-3, with D possibly matching TRBD1 (5 bases). The length of the CDR3 is 15 residues. Germline V gives CDR1 MDHEN, CDR2 SYDVKM. Between the trimmed V and J ends, which lost 4 bases and 1 base, there was a span of 11 bases.

This clone showed up just a few times. The CDR3 loop is CASRSPLASPQYF. The CDR3 DNA reads as TGTGCCAGCAGGTCCCCTCTAGCGAGTCCGCAGTATTTT. J is TRBJ2-3 and V is TRBV2, with D maybe TRBD2 (6 bases). The length of the CDR3 is 13 residues. V lost 6 bases to trimming and J lost 10 bases, with 17 bases between them. The germline CDR1 and CDR2 sequences are SNHLY and FYNNEI.

A few counts support this clone. The gene calls are TRBV11-2 and TRBJ2-1; perhaps TRBD2 as D (5 bases). The CDR3 length is 15 residues. In germline, CDR1 is SGHAT, CDR2 FQNNGV. The V and J ends lost 3 bases and 8 bases respectively, with 17 bases between them. CDR3 sequence reads: CASSFEIGGVDEQFF. CDR3 coding DNA: TGTGCCAGCAGCTTTGAGATTGGAGGTGTCGATGAGCAGTTCTTC.

V and J are TRBV13 and TRBJ2-2; 10 bases agree with TRBD1. There are 19 residues in the CDR3. Germline V gene sequence: CDR1 PRHDT, CDR2 FYEKMQ (reference sequence). V lost 4 bases to trimming and J lost 3 bases; unmatched junction nucleotides: 14. CDR3 amino acids: CASSSGRRDRGPYTGELFF. CDR3 bases: TGTGCCAGCAGCTCCGGGCGTCGGGACAGGGGTCCTTACACCGGGGAGCTGTTTTTT.

The gene calls are TRBV7-9 and TRBJ1-1; the D is unclear. This CDR3 is 12 amino acids long. V lost 4 bases to trimming and J lost 4 bases, with 7 bases between them. Germline loops: CDR1 SEHNR, CDR2 FQNEAQ (reference sequence). As DNA, the CDR3 is TGTGCCAGCAGCTCGACAACCACTGAAGCTTTCTTT. This gives the protein CASSSTTTEAFF.

The J gene is TRBJ2-3, the V gene TRBV7-3; no clear D gene. The CDR3 consists of 14 residues. Between the trimmed V and J ends, which lost 2 bases and 3 bases, there was a span of 9 bases. Germline lookup yields CDR1 SGHTA and CDR2 FQGTGA. The DNA for the CDR3 is TGTGCCAGCAGCTTACTATCAGCAACAGATACGCAGTATTTT. It specifies CASSLLSATDTQYF.

The rearrangement links TRBV10-2 to TRBJ2-7, with 7 bases fitting TRBD2. Trimming at V came to 1 base and at J to 3 bases, leaving 9 bases not matched to a gene. The length of the CDR3 is 16 residues. Per the germline V gene, CDR1 is WSHSY and CDR2 is SAAADI. CDR3 nucleotides: TGCGCCAGCAGTGAGTTAAGTCGTAGCGGGCACTACGAGCAGTACTTC. This translates into CASSELSRSGHYEQYF.

This chain joins TRBV30 and TRBJ2-7; 9 nucleotides line up with TRBD2. Germline assignment: CDR1 GTSNPN and CDR2 SVGIG (reference sequence). CDR3 length equals 13 residues. Unmatched junction bases numbered 1, after V lost 1 base and J lost 3 bases. This chain's CDR3 is CAWSGLAVYEQYF. The CDR3 DNA follows: TGTGCCTGGAGTGGACTAGCGGTCTACGAGCAGTACTTC.

The genes are TRBV28 and TRBJ2-1, with 8 bases identical to TRBD1. The germline V gene has CDR1 MDHEN and CDR2 SYDVKM. Trimming took 4 bases from V and 0 from J; bases not matched to a gene: 5. The CDR3 is 16 amino acids. The CDR3 loop reads CASSSGQGSSYNEQFF. In nucleotides, the CDR3 is TGTGCCAGCAGTTCCGGACAGGGAAGCTCCTACAATGAGCAGTTCTTC.

The chain employs TRBV5-4 and TRBJ1-1; 9 bases are shared with TRBD1. Germline CDR1 and CDR2: SGHNT and YYREEE (reference sequence). This CDR3 is 14 amino acids long. The V and J ends lost 3 bases and 5 bases, in that order; junction bases with no gene match: 5. CDR3 sequence reads: CASSWGQGGTEAFF. Written as DNA, the CDR3 is TGTGCCAGCAGCTGGGGACAGGGAGGAACTGAAGCTTTCTTT.

This clone turned up a few times. The rearrangement joins TRBV19 to TRBJ1-4; D not certain. Germline-derived CDR1 and CDR2 are LNHDA and SQIVND (reference sequence). The V gene lost 3 bases and the J gene lost 6 bases, with 11 bases spanning the gap. The CDR3 spans 14 residues. Here the CDR3 DNA reads TGTGCCAGTAGTATCGTGAACACCGATGAAAAACTGTTTTTT. Protein: CASSIVNTDEKLFF.

The table lists this clone with many counts. The chain links TRBV5-6 to TRBJ1-1, with D tentatively TRBD1 (6 bases). V was pared by 0 bases and J by 0 bases, with 18 bases between. The CDR3 length is 18 residues. Per the germline V gene, CDR1 is SGHDT and CDR2 is YYEEEE. The CDR3 DNA is TGTGCCAGCAGCTTGGGATCGGGACGGGGACATATGAACACTGAAGCTTTCTTT. Translation: CASSLGSGRGHMNTEAFF.

This clone was seen more than once but under ten times. This chain connects TRBV6-5 to TRBJ2-1, with D perhaps matching TRBD2 (5 bases). Germline V gene sequence: CDR1 MNHEY, CDR2 SVGAGI. Trimming stripped 6 bases from V and 4 bases from J, with 16 bases between. The CDR3 runs 15 residues. Here the CDR3 reads CASRRSGPAYNEQFF. The CDR3 DNA reads TGTGCCAGCAGACGCAGCGGTCCCGCTTACAATGAGCAGTTCTTC.

The J gene is TRBJ1-3, the V gene TRBV14, with 7 bases matching TRBD1. J was trimmed by 10 bases and V by 2 bases; bases with no gene match: 11. Germline CDR1 and CDR2: SGHDN and FVKESK. The CDR3 is 15 residues long. The CDR3, as DNA: TGTGCCAGCAGCCAACTACAGGGGCGCGGCGGAACCATATATTTT. It yields the protein CASSQLQGRGGTIYF.

This chain connects TRBV19 to TRBJ2-3; the match to TRBD2 covers 8 bases. J lost 2 bases, V lost 4 bases, and 8 bases had no gene match. CDR3 length equals 16 residues. Germline V lookup: CDR1 LNHDA, CDR2 SQIVND (reference sequence). The CDR3 nucleotides are TGTGCCAGTAGTACTTTAGCGGGAAGATACACAGATACGCAGTATTTT. Translation: CASSTLAGRYTDTQYF.

The chain carries TRBV5-1 and TRBJ2-6, with D hard to call. This CDR3 region has 15 residues. Germline values: CDR1 SGHRS, CDR2 YFSETQ. V was trimmed by 0 bases and J by 3 bases, leaving 7 bases between them. This CDR3 reads CASSLGFGGANVLTF. CDR3 in DNA: TGCGCCAGCAGCTTGGGTTTCGGTGGGGCCAACGTCCTGACTTTC. The variable domain in full, completed from reference TRBV5-1 and TRBJ2-6, reads KAGVTQTPRYLIKTRGQQVTLSCSPISGHRSVSWYQQTPGQGLQFLFEYFSETQRNKGNFPGRFSGRQFSNSRSEMNVSTLELGDSALYLCASSLGFGGANVLTFGAGSRLTVL.